The next 11 T cell receptor beta chains were all read from a single sample in a study of regulatory T cells in long-lasting Graves disease. Time point denoted: newly diagnosed GD, antithyroid drugs for less than 3 months. Preparation of the TCR library used RNA extracted from PBMCs. iRepertoire HTBI primers and Arm-PCR of CDR3 regions built TCR beta libraries. MiXCR was run by TCRdb on the multiplex PCR reads, yielding one entry per CDR3 protein. The sample lists fewer than 450,000 distinct CDR3 sequences, 15% occurring once. These data were likewise used in another study, on T cells in Graves' hyperthyroidism and ophthalmopathy.

The sequenced sample was peripheral blood mononuclear cells (PBMCs), obtained at new diagnosis, from a patient treated with antithyroid drugs. The source is a woman aged 35 to 49 with Graves disease.

This clonotype was counted ten times or more. The chain joins TRBV28 to TRBJ2-5, with 8 bases that match TRBD2. V shed 2 bases and J 4 bases; nucleotides not matched to a gene: 12. The CDR3 totals 17 residues. Per germline, CDR1 MDHEN and CDR2 SYDVKM. The DNA of the CDR3 is TGTGCCAGCAGTTTAGGTACTAGCGGCCTAACGGGAGAGACCCAGTACTTC. Protein sequence: CASSLGTSGLTGETQYF.

This chain uses TRBV7-9 with TRBJ2-2; TRBD2 matches at 8 bases. Trimming at V came to 2 bases and at J to 2 bases, leaving 7 bases not matched to a gene. The CDR3 is 17 amino acids. The germline V gene has CDR1 SEHNR and CDR2 FQNEAQ (reference sequence). CDR3 DNA sequence: TGTGCCAGCAGCTTACGGCTACTAGCGGAAAACACCGGGGAGCTGTTTTTT. Amino acids: CASSLRLLAENTGELFF. The entire variable domain, with the rest obtained from reference TRBV7-9 and TRBJ2-2, is as follows: DTGVSQNPRHKITKRGQNVTFRCDPISEHNRLYWYRQTLGQGPEFLTYFQNEAQLEKSRLLSDRFSAERPKGSFSTLEIQRTEQGDSAMYLCASSLRLLAENTGELFFGEGSRLTVL.

This clonotype was observed at least ten times. This rearrangement joins TRBV6-1 to TRBJ2-7; TRBD1 matches at 9 bases. This CDR3 comprises 15 residues. V gave up 6 bases and J gave up 2 bases; unmatched junction bases: 8. Germline V gene sequence: CDR1 MNHNS, CDR2 SASEGT. CDR3 coding DNA: TGTGCCAGCAGAGATATGGACAGGGGCCCCTACGAGCAGTACTTC. Translation gives CASRDMDRGPYEQYF.

This clonotype has more than one count but fewer than ten. The chain links TRBV28 to TRBJ2-5; D is undetermined. CDR1 is MDHEN and CDR2 is SYDVKM in the germline V gene. This CDR3 is 15 amino acids long. The ends were cut back, 3 bases at V and 2 bases at J, with 13 bases in the middle. CDR3 DNA sequence: TGTGCCAGCAGTTTCCCCGAAGCGTTACAAGAGACCCAGTACTTC. It specifies CASSFPEALQETQYF.

A note on this clonotype: A read error is possible here, since a much larger clone lies one base away. The J gene is TRBJ2-7, the V gene TRBV30; D call uncertain. The CDR3 has 11 residues. The germline CDR1 and CDR2 sequences are GTSNPN and SVGIG (reference sequence). This chain's CDR3 is CAWVRRAELYF. CDR3 DNA sequence: TGTGCCTGGGTACGCAGAGCCGAGCTGTACTTC.

The gene calls are TRBV13 and TRBJ1-1; maybe TRBD1 (5 bases). CDR1 PRHDT and CDR2 FYEKMQ come from the germline V gene (reference sequence). The CDR3 has 13 amino acids. V shed 5 bases and J shed 5 bases, with 12 bases lying between them. This CDR3 reads CASSRGSKTEAFF. Written as DNA, the CDR3 is TGTGCCAGCAGCCGGGGCTCAAAGACTGAAGCTTTCTTT.

This clonotype was found many times. The genes are TRBV30 and TRBJ2-2; unclear D gene. Germline CDR1 is GTSNPN and CDR2 is SVGIG (reference sequence). The CDR3 loop spans 14 amino acids. Deletions cut 2 bases from V and 5 bases from J, with 12 bases between. As DNA, the CDR3 is TGTGCCTGGAGTCCCCCTCTAAGTACCGGGGAGCTGTTTTTT. Translated: CAWSPPLSTGELFF.

This clonotype occurred a few times. The V call is TRBV4-2, the J call TRBJ2-1; TRBD2 might be the D (6 bases). Per germline, CDR1 LGHNA and CDR2 YNFKEQ. CDR3 length: 15 amino acids. With 4 bases removed from V and 1 base from J, the gap between germline ends came to 11 bases. This chain's CDR3 is CASSRGDKSYNEQFF. As DNA, the CDR3 is TGTGCCAGCAGCCGGGGGGATAAATCCTACAATGAGCAGTTCTTC.

With regard to this clonotype: A much larger clone sits a single nucleotide away, making a read error possible. The DNA is omitted, as the CDR3 cannot be located on it reliably, and the CDR3 follows TCRdb's listing. The rearrangement links TRBV12-3 or TRBV12-4 to TRBJ1-1; the table gives TRBD1 as D, unverified against the DNA. The CDR3 adds up to 14 amino acids, both ends counted. The CDR3 loop reads CASTFAGGADTRYF.

This clonotype was observed at least ten times. This chain links TRBV20-1 with TRBJ2-1; TRBD2 matches at 13 bases. This CDR3 is built from 17 residues. Germline trimming cut 0 bases from V and 5 bases from J; bases unmatched to any gene: 7. The V gene's germline CDR1 is DFQATT and CDR2 SNEGSKA (reference sequence). The CDR3 protein is CSARDTGLAGVHNEQFF. The CDR3 region has the DNA TGCAGTGCTAGAGATACTGGACTAGCGGGAGTCCACAATGAGCAGTTCTTC.

In this sample, this clonotype turned up many times. The rearrangement links TRBV5-4 to TRBJ2-5; 8 nucleotides align to TRBD2. The V segment lost 1 base and the J segment 5 bases; nucleotides outside the gene matches: 16. The CDR3 consists of 18 residues. Germline CDR1 and CDR2: SGHNT and YYREEE (reference sequence). CDR3 amino acids: CASSLFLGGSGAQETQYF. CDR3 coding DNA: TGTGCCAGCAGCTTGTTTTTGGGGGGTAGCGGGGCTCAGGAGACCCAGTACTTC. Supplemented by reference TRBV5-4 and TRBJ2-5, the full variable domain reads ETGVTQSPTHLIKTRGQQVTLRCSSQSGHNTVSWYQQALGQGPQFIFQYYREEENGRGNFPPRFSGLQFPNYSSELNVNALELDDSALYLCASSLFLGGSGAQETQYFGPGTRLLVL.